Presented here are 11 T cell receptor beta chains from one specimen sequenced in a study of blood T cell repertoires in COVID-19. This table comes from immunoSEQ multiplex PCR, and its TCRdb copy is limited to in-frame clones, with some not included. The repertoire holds 45,000 or so clones, with 85% to 90% as singletons. Sequenced sample: peripheral blood. These receptors came from a man at least 80 years old with acute or convalescent COVID-19.

V is TRBV6-5 and J is TRBJ1-2; TRBD1 matches 7 bases. Losses at the gene ends were 5 bases for V and 3 bases for J; bases not matched to a gene: 6. Per the germline V gene, CDR1 is MNHEY and CDR2 is SVGAGI. This CDR3 has 14 residues. CDR3 region: CASSTSGTDYGYTF. DNA of the CDR3: TGTGCCAGCAGTACTTCCGGGACAGACTATGGCTACACCTTC.

V gene TRBV27 combines with J gene TRBJ2-4; 8 nucleotides line up with TRBD1. Looked up from germline, CDR1 is MNHEY and CDR2 is SMNVEV (reference sequence). This CDR3 has 19 residues. Trimming took 3 bases from V and 0 from J; bases not matched to a gene: 13. The CDR3 region has the DNA TGTGCCAGCAGTTTCCGACCTGGACAGGGTTCTATAGCCAAAAACATTCAGTACTTC. It encodes CASSFRPGQGSIAKNIQYF.

The J gene is TRBJ1-1, the V gene TRBV7-8; D gene unclear. The V gene lost 3 bases and the J gene lost 1 base, with 6 bases spanning the gap. The CDR3 covers 13 residues. CDR1 and CDR2 (germline): SGHVS, FQNEAQ. The DNA for the CDR3 is TGTGCCAGCAGCTTCGAGGGGAACACTGAAGCTTTCTTT. Protein: CASSFEGNTEAFF.

This chain connects TRBV5-1 to TRBJ2-2; no clear D gene. Trimming cost V 0 bases and J 2 bases, with 5 bases left between them. The CDR3 runs 14 residues. CDR1 is SGHRS, CDR2 YFSETQ, per germline. The DNA of the CDR3 is TGCGCCAGCAGCTTGGTTGGCAACACCGGGGAGCTGTTTTTT. Its protein is CASSLVGNTGELFF. Drawing the rest from reference TRBV5-1 and TRBJ2-2, the complete variable domain is KAGVTQTPRYLIKTRGQQVTLSCSPISGHRSVSWYQQTPGQGLQFLFEYFSETQRNKGNFPGRFSGRQFSNSRSEMNVSTLELGDSALYLCASSLVGNTGELFFGEGSRLTVL.

The chain carries TRBV24-1 and TRBJ2-7, with 7 positions matching TRBD1. The CDR3 runs to 13 residues. CDR1 KGHDR and CDR2 SFDVKD come from the germline V gene. J gave up 7 bases and V 9 bases, and 11 bases lay outside the gene matches. The CDR3 nucleotides read TGTGCCACCTCACCTCGACAGGGCGCAGAGCAGTACTTC. As protein: CATSPRQGAEQYF.

Only a few counts were recorded for this clone. The V gene is TRBV21-1, the J gene TRBJ2-7; the D segment call TRBD2 is taken from the table without a DNA check. TRBV21-1 is a pseudogene locus. CDR3 size: 13 residues. The CDR3 here is CAAKPGTGYEQYF. CDR3 nucleotide sequence: TGTGCCGCAAAACCCGGGACTGGCTACGAGCAGTACTTC.

The chain joins TRBV7-9 to TRBJ1-1, with D maybe TRBD1 (5 bases). The CDR3 sequence is 13 residues long. The germline gives CDR1 SEHNR, CDR2 FQNEAQ (reference sequence). Trimming shortened V by 5 bases and J by 3 bases, and 10 bases separated the two germline ends. The CDR3 DNA follows: TGTGCCAGCAGCGTACTACAGGACACTGAAGCTTTCTTT. This translates into CASSVLQDTEAFF.

The chain uses TRBV29-1 and TRBJ2-7; 7 nucleotides align to TRBD1. V was clipped by 4 bases and J by 2 bases; unmatched bases: 5. The CDR3 sequence is 13 residues long. Germline assignment: CDR1 SQVTM and CDR2 ANQGSEA. The CDR3 spells CSVGNRGTYEQYF. The CDR3 nucleotides are TGCAGCGTTGGTAACAGGGGCACCTACGAGCAGTACTTC.

The genes are TRBV29-1 and TRBJ1-1, with unresolved D. CDR3 size: 11 residues. V gave up 7 bases and J gave up 0 bases, with 6 bases separating them. CDR1 is SQVTM and CDR2 is ANQGSEA in the germline V gene. The CDR3 sequence: CSATLNTEAFF. The CDR3 DNA sequence: TGCAGCGCGACTCTGAACACTGAAGCTTTCTTT. The entire variable domain, with the rest obtained from reference TRBV29-1 and TRBJ1-1, is as follows: SAVISQKPSRDICQRGTSLTIQCQVDSQVTMMFWYRQQPGQSLTLIATANQGSEATYESGFVIDKFPISRPNLTFSTLTVSNMSPEDSSIYLCSATLNTEAFFGQGTRLTVV.

This clone was seen just once. The chain carries TRBV5-1 and TRBJ2-2; 8 nucleotides align to TRBD1. CDR1 and CDR2 from the germline V gene are SGHRS and YFSETQ. V shed 7 bases and J 6 bases; nucleotides not matched to a gene: 11. The CDR3 sequence is 15 residues long. CDR3 sequence reads: CASFQGATAAGELFF. The CDR3 nucleotides are TGCGCCAGCTTTCAGGGGGCGACGGCTGCCGGGGAGCTGTTTTTT.

The CDR3 nucleotides are TGTGCCAGCAGCCAATGGGGAGGTGGGGAGACCCAGTACTTC. Encoded protein: CASSQWGGGETQYF. The V call is TRBV3-1 (or the pseudogene TRBV3-2), the J call TRBJ2-5, with D possibly being TRBD2 (6 bases). The ends were cut back, 2 bases at V and 5 bases at J, with 12 bases in the middle. Germline assignment: CDR1 LGHDT and CDR2 YNNKEL (reference sequence). This CDR3 is built from 14 residues.